The rows below give T cell receptor beta chains drawn from one sample of a study of CD8+ T cells in alopecia areata. The method was immunoSEQ multiplex PCR; TCRdb's version includes in-frame clones alone and lacks a portion of them. The top ten clones hold approximately 0.7% of a sample with fewer than 250,000 clones, 50% to 60% of them seen once. Sequencing was performed on CD4+ T cells sorted from blood, taken at week 4, from a patient treated with tofacitinib. The receptor set was obtained from a human donor with alopecia areata. The CDR3 runs from the conserved cysteine through the conserved F or W. The D gene is left open where the match is weak. Only some rows state a clone size, as once, few, many or a class for expanded clones.

d_gene | j_gene | v_gene | abundance | CDR3nt | CDR3aa
. | TRBJ1-2 | TRBV30 | few | TGTGCCTGGAGTGTATCCCGGTACTATGGCTACACCTTC | CAWSVSRYYGYTF
TRBD1 | TRBJ1-5 | TRBV6-5 | . | TGTGCCAGCAGGACAGGGGGCGGTCAGCCCCAGCATTTT | CASRTGGGQPQHF
. | TRBJ1-4 | TRBV30 | . | TGTGCCTGGAGGGGGCCCACTAATGAAAAACTGTTTTTT | CAWRGPTNEKLFF
. | TRBJ2-1 | TRBV29-1 | few | TGCAGCGTTGATGCGGGAAGCTCCTACAATGAGCAGTTCTTC | CSVDAGSSYNEQFF
. | TRBJ1-1 | TRBV4-3 | . | TGCGCCAGCAGCCAAGAATTAGCCCACGGGGGGGAAAAGGCTTTCTTT | CASSQELAHGGEKAFF
. | TRBJ1-5 | TRBV27 | few | TGTGCCAGCAGTTTATCCTACAATCAGCCCCAGCATTTT | CASSLSYNQPQHF
. | TRBJ2-5 | TRBV28 | . | TGTGCCAGCAGTTCGACGAGGTCCCAGTACTTC | CASSSTRSQYF
. | TRBJ2-5 | TRBV7-6 | . | TGTGCCAGCAGCTTAGGGCAGGGCGTTCAAGAGACCCAGTACTTC | CASSLGQGVQETQYF
. | TRBJ1-5 | TRBV7-8 | . | TGTGCCAGCAGCTTAGACCGGGATCAGCCCCAGCATTTT | CASSLDRDQPQHF
TRBD2 | TRBJ2-1 | TRBV7-2 | . | TGTGCCAGCAGCCCGCTGAGCGGGAGCTACAATGAGCAGTTCTTC | CASSPLSGSYNEQFF
TRBD1 | TRBJ1-2 | TRBV29-1 | . | TGCAGCGTTGAGCTACGACAGGGGACCTATGGCTACACCTTC | CSVELRQGTYGYTF
TRBD1 | TRBJ2-7 | TRBV6-5 | few | TGTGCCAGCAGGGCGGGACAGGGCTACGAGCAGTACTTC | CASRAGQGYEQYF
TRBD2 | TRBJ2-5 | TRBV2 | once | TGTGCCAGCAGTGTCTCTGCGGGAGCGCGGGAGACCCAGTACTTC | CASSVSAGARETQYF
. | TRBJ1-1 | TRBV29-1 | few | TGCAGCGTTGACGGTCAGTGGACTGAAGCTTTCTTT | CSVDGQWTEAFF
. | TRBJ2-2 | TRBV9 | . | TGTGCCAGCAGCGAGGAACAGGGCCGCGGGGAGCTGTTTTTT | CASSEEQGRGELFF
TRBD2 | TRBJ2-3 | TRBV7-9 | . | TGTGCCAGCAGCTCCGGCGGCGGGAGAGGGACAGATACGCAGTATTTT | CASSSGGGRGTDTQYF
. | TRBJ2-7 | TRBV20-1 | . | TGCAGTGCAACCCGTGACGAGCAGTACTTC | CSATRDEQYF
. | TRBJ1-2 | TRBV4-1 | . | TGCGCCAGCAGCGTCTCTCGCCGGGGGACCTATGGCTACACCTTC | CASSVSRRGTYGYTF
. | TRBJ1-1 | TRBV30 | . | TGTGCCTGGAGTGTACGTCTGTCTTCTGAAGCTTTCTTT | CAWSVRLSSEAFF
. | TRBJ2-4 | TRBV5-4 | . | TGTGCCAGCAGCTTTTCTGTAGCCAAAAACATTCAGTACTTC | CASSFSVAKNIQYF
. | TRBJ2-7 | TRBV29-1 | few | TGCAGCGCCGGAGCACCAGGGGGGTCGGACGAGCAGTACTTC | CSAGAPGGSDEQYF
. | TRBJ2-7 | TRBV4-3 | . | TGCGCCAGCAGCCAAGTATATCCAACCGGGTACGAGCAGTACTTC | CASSQVYPTGYEQYF
TRBD2 | TRBJ2-1 | TRBV5-1 | . | TGCGCCAGCAGCTGGGGCCTGGGACTAGCAACGAACAATGAGCAGTTCTTC | CASSWGLGLATNNEQFF
. | TRBJ2-7 | TRBV14 | . | TGTGCCAGCAGCCAAGGGAGACTAGGGACCTACGAGCAGTACTTC | CASSQGRLGTYEQYF
. | TRBJ1-2 | TRBV7-9 | . | TGTGCCAGCAGCTTAGGGGCTTGGCGCTACACCTTC | CASSLGAWRYTF
. | TRBJ2-3 | TRBV25-1 | . | TGTGCCAGCAGTGAACTCGCGATTGCAGATACGCAGTATTTT | CASSELAIADTQYF
TRBD1 | TRBJ1-2 | TRBV7-9 | . | TGTGCCAGCACCACCCCCCAGGGGGCGGATGGCTACACCTTC | CASTTPQGADGYTF
TRBD2 | TRBJ2-1 | TRBV5-1 | few | TGCGCCAGCAGCGAGAGCGGGAGGGCTGGCAATGAGCAGTTCTTC | CASSESGRAGNEQFF
TRBD1 | TRBJ1-4 | TRBV5-1 | once | TGCGCCAGCAGCTTGGGACGGACAGGGGGCGAAAAACTGTTTTTT | CASSLGRTGGEKLFF
TRBD2 | TRBJ2-2 | TRBV29-1 | few | TGCAGCGTCGGGCCCGGGACTAGCGTTGGCACCGGGGAGCTGTTTTTT | CSVGPGTSVGTGELFF
. | TRBJ2-1 | TRBV15 | . | TGTGCCACCAGCAGAGCGCTCAACTCCTACAATGAGCAGTTCTTC | CATSRALNSYNEQFF
. | TRBJ2-7 | TRBV2 | few | TGTGCCAGCAAGTACAGCCCCTACGAGCAGTACTTC | CASKYSPYEQYF
. | TRBJ2-1 | TRBV5-1 | . | TGCGCCAGCAGCTTCCCGGCAGGCTCCTACAATGAGCAGTTCTTC | CASSFPAGSYNEQFF
TRBD2 | TRBJ2-3 | TRBV2 | few | TGTGCCAGCAGGATACAACTAACGGGAGGGACAGATACGCAGTATTTT | CASRIQLTGGTDTQYF
TRBD1 | TRBJ2-3 | TRBV7-3 | many | TGTGCCAGCAGCTTAATGGGACAGGGGGATACGCAGTATTTT | CASSLMGQGDTQYF
TRBD2 | TRBJ2-1 | TRBV29-1 | . | TGCAGCGCCTCCGGGACTAGCGAGATAGGTGAGCAGTTCTTC | CSASGTSEIGEQFF
TRBD1 | TRBJ1-1 | TRBV30 | . | TGTGCCTCCGACAGGGCTATGAACACTGAAGCTTTCTTT | CASDRAMNTEAFF
. | TRBJ2-7 | TRBV6-1 | . | TGTGCCACTTCGTCCCAGGGGGGCTACGAGCAGTACTTC | CATSSQGGYEQYF
TRBD1 | TRBJ2-2 | TRBV2 | . | TGTGCCAGCAGTTGGACAGGGAACACCGGGGAGCTGTTTTTT | CASSWTGNTGELFF
TRBD1 | TRBJ2-5 | TRBV6-6 | . | TGTGCCAGCAGTTACAGGGGGCGGTTGAAAGAGACCCAGTACTTC | CASSYRGRLKETQYF
TRBD2 | TRBJ2-7 | TRBV7-2 | few | TGTGCCAGCAGCTTATTCTCGGGAGGAGCCGAGCAGTACTTC | CASSLFSGGAEQYF
TRBD2 | TRBJ2-1 | TRBV6-1 | . | TGTGCCAGCAGTTTGACGACTAGCGGAACGAATGAGCAGTTCTTC | CASSLTTSGTNEQFF
TRBD2 | TRBJ2-3 | TRBV5-1 | . | TGCGCCAGTGCTCCCACACCGGGGGGGACAGATACGCAGTATTTT | CASAPTPGGTDTQYF
TRBD1 | TRBJ2-3 | TRBV2 | . | TGTGCCAGCATCTTCCCAGGGGGTAGCACAGATACGCAGTATTTT | CASIFPGGSTDTQYF
. | TRBJ2-2 | TRBV29-1 | . | TGCAGCGTCCTGCCTGGGGCGGGGACCGGGGAGCTGTTTTTT | CSVLPGAGTGELFF
. | TRBJ1-2 | TRBV29-1 | . | TGCAGCTCAACGTCCCCCGGGACGAACTATGGCTACACCTTC | CSSTSPGTNYGYTF
TRBD2 | TRBJ2-7 | TRBV6-6 | . | TGTGCCAGCAGTTCGGCCCAGGGAGGGGCCTACGAGCAGTACTTC | CASSSAQGGAYEQYF
. | TRBJ2-5 | TRBV6-5 | . | TGTGCCAGCAGTTACCCCAGCACAGAGACCCAGTACTTC | CASSYPSTETQYF
TRBD1 | TRBJ1-1 | TRBV6-5 | . | TGTGCCAGCAGTTATCGGGGGGCGGACAGGATAGCTGAAGCTTTCTTT | CASSYRGADRIAEAFF
. | TRBJ1-4 | TRBV7-8 | . | TGTGCCAGCAGCTTTGGTGGAACTAATGAAAAACTGTTTTTT | CASSFGGTNEKLFF
. | TRBJ2-7 | TRBV29-1 | . | TGCAGCGTTGGGGCCACACGGTACGAGCAGTACTTC | CSVGATRYEQYF